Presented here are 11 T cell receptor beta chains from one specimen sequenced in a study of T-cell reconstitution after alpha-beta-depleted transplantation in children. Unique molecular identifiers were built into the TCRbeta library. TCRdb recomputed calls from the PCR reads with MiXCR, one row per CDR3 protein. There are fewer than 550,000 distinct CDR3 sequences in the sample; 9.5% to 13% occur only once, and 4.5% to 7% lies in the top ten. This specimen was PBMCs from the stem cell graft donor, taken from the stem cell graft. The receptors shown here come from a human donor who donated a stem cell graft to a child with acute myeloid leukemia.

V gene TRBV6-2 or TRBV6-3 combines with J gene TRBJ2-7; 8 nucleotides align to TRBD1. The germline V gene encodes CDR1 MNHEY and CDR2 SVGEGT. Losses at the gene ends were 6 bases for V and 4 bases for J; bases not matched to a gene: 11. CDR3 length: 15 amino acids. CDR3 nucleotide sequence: TGTGCCAGCAGATCCTCCGGGACAGGCTCTTACGAGCAGTACTTC. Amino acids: CASRSSGTGSYEQYF.

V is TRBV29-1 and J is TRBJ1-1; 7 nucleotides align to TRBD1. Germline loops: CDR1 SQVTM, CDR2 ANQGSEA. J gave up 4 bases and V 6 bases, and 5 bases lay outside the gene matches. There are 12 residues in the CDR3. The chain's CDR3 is CSVQTGFTEAFF. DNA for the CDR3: TGCAGCGTCCAGACAGGGTTCACTGAAGCTTTCTTT. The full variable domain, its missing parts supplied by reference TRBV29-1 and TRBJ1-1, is SAVISQKPSRDICQRGTSLTIQCQVDSQVTMMFWYRQQPGQSLTLIATANQGSEATYESGFVIDKFPISRPNLTFSTLTVSNMSPEDSSIYLCSVQTGFTEAFFGQGTRLTVV.

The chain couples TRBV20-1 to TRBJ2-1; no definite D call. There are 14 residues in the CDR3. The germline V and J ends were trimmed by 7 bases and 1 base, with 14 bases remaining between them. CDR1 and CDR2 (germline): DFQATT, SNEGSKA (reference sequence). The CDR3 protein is CSVFSDLSYNEQFF. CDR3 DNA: TGCAGTGTTTTTTCCGACCTGTCCTACAATGAGCAGTTCTTC.

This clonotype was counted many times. In DNA, the CDR3 is TGCGCCAGCAGACGGGACACGAACACCGGGGAGCTGTTTTTT. Its protein is CASRRDTNTGELFF. This chain joins TRBV4-3 and TRBJ2-2, with D tentatively TRBD1 (6 bases). The CDR3 contains 14 residues. V lost 6 bases and J lost 0, with 8 bases in between. Germline V gene sequence: CDR1 LGHNA, CDR2 YSLEER.

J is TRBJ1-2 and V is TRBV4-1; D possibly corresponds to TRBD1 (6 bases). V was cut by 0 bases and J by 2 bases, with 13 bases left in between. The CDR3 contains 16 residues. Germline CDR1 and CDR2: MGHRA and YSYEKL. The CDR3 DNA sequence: TGCGCCAGCAGCCAAGATACCCCACAGGGAAACTATGGCTACACCTTC. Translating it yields CASSQDTPQGNYGYTF.

The CDR3 spells CATSTASGGTNEQFF. CDR3 nucleotide sequence: TGTGCCACCAGCACAGCTAGCGGGGGGACCAATGAGCAGTTCTTC. V is TRBV15 and J is TRBJ2-1, with TRBD2 matching 11 bases. This CDR3 region has 15 residues. Germline-derived CDR1 and CDR2 are LNHNV and YYDKDF (reference sequence). V gave up 4 bases and J gave up 6 bases; unmatched junction bases: 5.

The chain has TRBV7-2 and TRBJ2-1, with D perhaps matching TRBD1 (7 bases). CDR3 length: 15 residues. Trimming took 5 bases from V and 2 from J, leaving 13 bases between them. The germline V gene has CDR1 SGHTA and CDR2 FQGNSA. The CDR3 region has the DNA TGTGCCAGCAGCCTCGGCGGGACAGCCTACAATGAGCAGTTCTTC. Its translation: CASSLGGTAYNEQFF.

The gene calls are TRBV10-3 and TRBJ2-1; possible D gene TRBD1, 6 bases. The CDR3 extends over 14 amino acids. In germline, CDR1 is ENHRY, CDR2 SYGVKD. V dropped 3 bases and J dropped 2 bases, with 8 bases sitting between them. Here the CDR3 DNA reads TGTGCCATCAGTGACGGGGACACCTACAATGAGCAGTTCTTC. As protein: CAISDGDTYNEQFF.

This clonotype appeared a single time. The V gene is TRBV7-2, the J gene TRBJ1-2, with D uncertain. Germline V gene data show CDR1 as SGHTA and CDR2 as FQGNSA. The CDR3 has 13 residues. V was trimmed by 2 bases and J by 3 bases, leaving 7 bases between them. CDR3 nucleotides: TGTGCCAGCAGCTTACAGGCAGACTATGGCTACACCTTC. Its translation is CASSLQADYGYTF.

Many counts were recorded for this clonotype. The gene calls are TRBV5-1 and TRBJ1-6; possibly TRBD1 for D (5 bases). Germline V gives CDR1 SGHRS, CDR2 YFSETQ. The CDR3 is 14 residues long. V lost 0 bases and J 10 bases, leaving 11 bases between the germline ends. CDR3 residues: CASSLGGAGSPLHF. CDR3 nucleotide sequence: TGCGCCAGCAGCTTGGGAGGGGCCGGCTCACCCCTCCACTTT.

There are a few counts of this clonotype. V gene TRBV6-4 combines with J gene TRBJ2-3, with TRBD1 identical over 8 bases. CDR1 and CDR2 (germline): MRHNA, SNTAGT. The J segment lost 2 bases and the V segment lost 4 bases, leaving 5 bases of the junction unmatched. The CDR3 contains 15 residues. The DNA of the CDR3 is TGTGCCAGCAGTGCCGACAGGGGATCCACAGATACGCAGTATTTT. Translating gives CASSADRGSTDTQYF.